This section outlines one TCR beta chain sequence together with its context. V was clipped by 4 bases and J by 4 bases, with 13 bases between them. CDR3 length: 14 residues. Per germline, CDR1 SGHNT and CDR2 YYREEE (reference sequence). An input of roughly 0.45 to 1 ug of RNA was subjected to reverse transcription using random hexamers. Multiplex PCR with immunoSEQ amplified the TCR beta CDR3 across 54 Vbeta and 13 Jbeta. MiXCR was run by TCRdb on the immunoSEQ multiplex PCR reads, yielding one entry per CDR3 protein. The sample lists about 150,000 distinct CDR3 sequences; roughly 95% were seen once. This entry comes from a study of CD8 T cells in Susac syndrome. Overall study: The sequenced Susac syndrome patients comprised roughly 6 with active disease and roughly eight in remission.

This TCR derives from a human donor with Susac syndrome. Sequenced material: CD4+ T cells from PBMCs. The V gene is TRBV5-4, the J gene TRBJ2-3, with a weak D call TRBD1 (6 bases). For the CDR3, the DNA is TGTGCCAGCAGCCCCACCAGGGGACCAGATACGCAGTATTTT. Protein sequence: CASSPTRGPDTQYF.